The clone carrying this T cell receptor (beta chain) was counted a few times. The target antigen is unknown. V lost 5 bases, J lost 2 bases, and 6 bases lay in between. This CDR3 region has 11 residues. CDR1 is DFQATT, CDR2 SNEGSKA, per germline (reference sequence). The sample originates from a study of post-analysis software for immune sequencing data. Findings and limits, study-wide: For normalized Chao1 diversity, multiple sclerosis patients scored significantly lower than controls did. Those samples that were prepared in the same batch co-clustered strongly by F measure. With TRBV5-6, TRBV5-1 and TRBV20-1 included, about five TRBV segments were more frequent in patients than in controls.

TCR beta cDNA libraries included unique molecular identifiers. T cells numbering about 1 to 11 million yielded some 480,000 cDNA molecules. TCRdb analysed the PCR reads with MiXCR anew, one entry per CDR3 protein. Among roughly 700,000 distinct CDR3 sequences listed, 25% to 30% were seen once. This sequence joins TRBV20-1 and TRBJ1-2; D not certain. The sequenced sample consisted of blood. This clonotype was sampled from a girl aged 5 to 17 with multiple sclerosis. CDR3 sequence (DNA): TGCAGTGCTGAGGCAAACTATGGCTACACCTTC. Protein: CSAEANYGYTF.